This T cell receptor (beta chain) was sequenced for a study of neurological immune-mediated disorders (dated 2019 in TCRdb). About the full investigation: Of the approximately 34 multiple sclerosis patients, some 30 had relapsing-remitting MS and 3 had secondary progressive MS. Using UMI-based sequencing, the study compared peripheral blood TCR-beta repertoires from patients with HTLV-I-associated myelopathy (HAM/TSP), patients with multiple sclerosis, and healthy controls. Longitudinal samples, technical triplicates and paired sorted CD4+ and CD8+ T-cell subsets, alongside PBMC samples, were included among the roughly 100 TCR-beta libraries. The cohort was made up of some 70 subjects, consisting of 15 or so HAM/TSP patients, 35 or so multiple sclerosis patients and about 20 healthy controls.

Unsorted PBMC libraries were generated from 2 million PBMCs stored in RNAlater at -80 °C until RNA extraction. The multiple sclerosis patients were enrolled in a US clinical protocol that used magnetic resonance imaging to evaluate disease progression. Peripheral blood underwent Ficoll-Hypaque density gradient centrifugation to isolate PBMCs, which were then cryopreserved in liquid nitrogen. General conclusions and limits of the study: No identical CDR3 amino acid sequences were shared among expanded clones across subjects, suggesting private TCR-beta repertoires in all groups. The MS cluster was not associated with any clinical or MRI features, and the authors stated that larger cohorts are needed. In phylogenetic analysis, the repertoires of 18 of 34 MS patients grouped into a cluster of related CDR3 sequences, which suggests a possible signature at the repertoire level. TCR clonal expansion was highest in HAM/TSP patients and lowest in MS patients, with MS patients falling below even healthy controls.

From the cysteine through the phenylalanine, the CDR3 covers 15 amino acids. Only the CDR3 DNA is retained, 45 bases long and in frame from the first base. From V the trimming removes 5 bases and from J it removes 5 bases, while the gene matches leave 8 bases of the junction unaccounted for. CDR1 and CDR2 (SGHTA, FQGNSA) derive from the germline V gene. This clonotype was observed a few times. Its antigen specificity is not known. Per-base qualities were not stored, and no clone one base away is much larger. cDNA synthesis used template-switch 5'RACE with a primer carrying a 10-nucleotide random unique molecular identifier tagging each TCR transcript. Every sequencing run covered 15-18 subjects and yielded more than 200 million TCR-beta sequences. The RNeasy kit was used to extract total RNA. TCR-beta VDJ regions were amplified with primers for the TCR constant region and the 5'RACE anchor, using the KAPA Real-time Library Amplification kit. A first PCR added sample indexes and Illumina adaptors, and a second PCR then raised library yield. The roughly 650 bp TCR product was size-selected on a 2% E-gel SizeSelection system after Ampure bead purification. Library quality was checked on a Bioanalyzer, concentration was measured with Qubit, and libraries were quantified with the Kapa Library Quantification kit before pooling. An Illumina HiSeq 2500 was used to sequence the libraries paired-end at 2 x 150 bp. To increase sequence diversity, about 23-30% phiX was spiked into each library pool. Regarding the original processing steps: Quality-filtered reads were processed with the UMI-based MiGEC pipeline, which removed over 85% of raw TCR sequences during error correction. IMGT germline references were used for aligning VDJ genes, and each clonotype was defined as a unique CDR3 amino acid sequence together with its V-J genes. Clonal expansion, Shannon diversity and CDR3 relatedness were evaluated with VDJtools (CalcPairwiseDistances, ClusterSamples), while phylogenetic trees were built in CLCbio workbench. A clone was classed as expanded if it had 8 or more unique UMIs, a cutoff based on coefficient-of-variation modelling across technical triplicates. Using fastp trimming at Q25 and MiXCR clonotype assembly, TCRdb reanalyzed the public sequencing data and kept in-frame beta chains. Rows with one shared CDR3 protein collapse into an entry with the most common genes and DNA. The V and J calls and clone size are TCRdb's, not the authors'. Across this sample there are about 95,000 distinct CDR3 sequences, with 3.5% seen only once. The ten largest account for 5.5% to 6.5% of the sample.

Sequenced input: PBMCs. Here the chain combines TRBV7-2 and TRBJ1-4; 7 of the junction bases match TRBD1. The receptor comes from a young woman with multiple sclerosis. CDR3 protein: CASSTHRGPNEKLFF. The nucleotides read TGTGCCAGCAGCACCCACAGGGGCCCAAATGAAAAACTGTTTTTT.